This TCR beta chain stems from a study of PD-1 blockade in classical Hodgkin lymphoma. Study findings and constraints: Prior to therapy, complete responders displayed diversity much like that of newly diagnosed patients.

For this clone: Its antigen remains unidentified.

This table comes from immunoSEQ multiplex PCR, and its TCRdb copy is limited to in-frame clones, with some not included. Found here are about 32,000 clones, roughly four fifths of them singletons; the top ten hold about a sixth. This CDR3 is 13 amino acids long. From germline, CDR1 is SGHRS and CDR2 YFSETQ. V was clipped by 2 bases and J by 1 base, with 7 bases between them. The time point denotes: cycle 4 day 1 (C4D1), after more than 5 weeks of nivolumab. All patients experienced relapse after autologous stem cell transplantation, and brentuximab vedotin exposure was variable. This chain connects TRBV5-1 to TRBJ2-7, with D perhaps given as TRBD1 or TRBD2 (5 bases each). The sequence derives from a human donor with classical Hodgkin lymphoma. This specimen was peripheral blood mononuclear cells (PBMCs), taken before the fourth cycle of nivolumab. CDR3 sequence reads: CASSFRESYEQYF. CDR3 DNA: TGCGCCAGCAGCTTCAGGGAGTCCTACGAGCAGTACTTC.